The 8 T cell receptor beta chains given below trace back to one sample, sequenced in a study of OX40 agonist ivuxolimab in advanced cancers. Clones were read by immunoSEQ multiplex PCR, and TCRdb kept only the in-frame ones, dropping some. The table lists about 30,000 clones, roughly 80% of them singletons. The sequencing used CD4+ or CD8+ T cells sorted from blood, collected in a trial of the OX40 agonist ivuxolimab. The receptors come from an adult with an advanced solid tumor such as melanoma, head and neck, liver or kidney cancer.

This chain links TRBV5-1 with TRBJ2-3; D unclear. The CDR3 consists of 14 residues. V lost 4 bases, J lost 5 bases, and 14 bases lay in between. CDR1 and CDR2 from the germline V gene are SGHRS and YFSETQ. CDR3 loop: CASSRPVSEDTQYF. The CDR3 coding sequence is TGCGCCAGCAGCCGCCCCGTATCAGAAGATACGCAGTATTTT.

J is TRBJ1-1 and V is TRBV9; a possible D gene is TRBD1 (5 bases). Germline CDR1 reads SGDLS; CDR2 reads YYNGEE. The CDR3 contains 14 residues. V shed 3 bases and J shed 0 bases, with 9 bases lying between them. CDR3 DNA sequence: TGTGCCAGCAGCGAAGGGGCTCTGAACACTGAAGCTTTCTTT. It is translated as CASSEGALNTEAFF.

The gene calls are TRBV5-5 and TRBJ2-1; the match to TRBD1 covers 10 bases. Germline V gene data show CDR1 as SGHKS and CDR2 as YYEKEE (reference sequence). The CDR3 sequence is 16 residues long. Trimming took 3 bases from V and 0 from J; bases not matched to a gene: 3. CDR3 protein: CASSSGTGVSYNEQFF. The CDR3 region has the DNA TGTGCCAGCAGCTCCGGGACAGGGGTCTCCTACAATGAGCAGTTCTTC.

This chain uses TRBV27 with TRBJ1-5, with D hard to call. Per the germline V gene, CDR1 is MNHEY and CDR2 is SMNVEV (reference sequence). The germline V and J ends were trimmed by 5 bases and 3 bases, with 11 bases remaining between them. The CDR3 covers 14 residues. CDR3 protein: CASSGTGFNQPQHF. The CDR3 DNA sequence: TGTGCCAGCAGTGGAACGGGCTTCAATCAGCCCCAGCATTTT.

The chain couples TRBV28 to TRBJ2-7; D is unclear. This CDR3 is 16 amino acids long. Germline loops: CDR1 MDHEN, CDR2 SYDVKM. Trimming shortened V by 3 bases and J by 0 bases, and 15 bases separated the two germline ends. CDR3 sequence: CASSLGKRLPSYEQYF. DNA of the CDR3: TGTGCCAGCAGTTTGGGTAAACGACTCCCCTCCTACGAGCAGTACTTC.

This sequence joins TRBV28 and TRBJ2-7; D is tentatively TRBD1 or TRBD2 (6 bases each). The V gene's germline CDR1 is MDHEN and CDR2 SYDVKM. Trimming left V 5 bases short and J 7 bases short, with 18 bases between. The CDR3 is made up of 14 amino acids. CDR3: CASSTSAGAGEQYF. The CDR3 DNA is TGTGCCAGCAGTACCTCGGCAGGGGCGGGAGAGCAGTACTTC.

The V gene is TRBV7-2, the J gene TRBJ2-1; no firm D call. Trimming removed 5 bases at V and 1 base at J, with 9 bases between. The length of the CDR3 is 14 residues. Per the germline V gene, CDR1 is SGHTA and CDR2 is FQGNSA. CDR3 in DNA: TGTGCCAGCAGCCCTCTACGTTCCTACAATGAGCAGTTCTTC. Translating it yields CASSPLRSYNEQFF.

This clone was counted a few times. V and J are TRBV7-9 and TRBJ2-7, with TRBD1 identical over 7 bases. V was clipped by 4 bases and J by 5 bases; unmatched bases: 2. The CDR3 is made up of 12 amino acids. The germline gives CDR1 SEHNR, CDR2 FQNEAQ (reference sequence). CDR3: CASSSTGDEQYF. CDR3 nucleotides: TGTGCCAGCAGCTCTACAGGGGACGAGCAGTACTTC. Looking up the rest from reference TRBV7-9 and TRBJ2-7 gives the full variable domain: DTGVSQNPRHKITKRGQNVTFRCDPISEHNRLYWYRQTLGQGPEFLTYFQNEAQLEKSRLLSDRFSAERPKGSFSTLEIQRTEQGDSAMYLCASSSTGDEQYFGPGTRLTVT.